These 5 T cell receptor beta chains were all obtained from the same sample, sequenced in a study of metastatic and nonmetastatic thyroid tumors. Patients underwent thyroid surgery, and none had received any treatment before it. TCRdb ran MiXCR on the PCR reads. Here the sample spans approximately 19,000 clones, 15% being singletons. Specimen: blood. The source is a female donor with papillary thyroid cancer or a benign thyroid nodule (not recorded which). Some clones in this sample may be carry-over from other donors' samples.

This clone was counted many times. Other DNA sequences in the same sample also yield this CDR3. V and J are TRBV12-3 or TRBV12-4 and TRBJ2-4, with TRBD2 matching over 7 bases. The CDR3 extends over 12 amino acids. Germline trimming cut 4 bases from V and 6 bases from J; bases unmatched to any gene: 0. This CDR3 reads CASSSGGNIQYF. The CDR3 region has the DNA TGTGCCAGCAGTTCGGGGGGAAACATTCAGTACTTC.

This clone was counted between two and nine times. An end of the junction does not agree with germline; a read error may underlie this. J is TRBJ2-7 and V is TRBV19; D remains unclear. Germline values: CDR1 LNHDA, CDR2 SQIVND (reference sequence). This CDR3 comprises 13 residues. The CDR3 region has the DNA TGTGAACACACCTACCAATCCTCCCACGAGCAGTACTTC. Amino acid sequence: CEHTYQSSHEQYF.

This clone was recorded many times. The chain couples TRBV10-1 to TRBJ2-1; D may be TRBD1 or TRBD2 (5 bases each). Trimming shortened V by 6 bases and J by 7 bases, and 22 bases separated the two germline ends. The CDR3 is made up of 16 amino acids. Germline CDR1 is WNHNN and CDR2 is SYGVQD (reference sequence). CDR3 nucleotide sequence: TGCGCCAGCAGATATGTCGACTGGGGGTTGTGGAATGAGCAGTTCTTC. Its translation: CASRYVDWGLWNEQFF.

There are many counts of this clone. V and J are TRBV9 and TRBJ1-1; D may be TRBD1 (6 bases). V was cut by 2 bases and J by 4 bases, with 12 bases left in between. CDR1 and CDR2 (germline): SGDLS, YYNGEE. The CDR3 sequence is 14 residues long. The CDR3 reads CASSVDRWATEAFF. The CDR3 nucleotides read TGTGCCAGCAGCGTCGACAGGTGGGCCACTGAAGCTTTCTTT.

This clone was observed at least ten times. The rearrangement links TRBV20-1 to TRBJ2-7, with 13 bases matching TRBD2. With 0 bases clipped from V and 6 bases from J, the junction kept 14 bases outside the gene matches. This CDR3 has 18 residues. Germline V gene data show CDR1 as DFQATT and CDR2 as SNEGSKA (reference sequence). CDR3 bases: TGCAGTGCTAGAGAACGACGCCAAGGACTAGCGGGAGAATCCGAGCAGTACTTC. It yields the protein CSARERRQGLAGESEQYF.